This T cell receptor (beta chain) was recovered during a study of CD8 T cells in ankylosing spondylitis. Findings and limits, study-wide: In peripheral blood, disease-linked CD8+ clones occurred at relatively low frequencies. According to the report, clones linked to the disease were significantly enriched in matched synovial fluid samples taken from ankylosing spondylitis patients. Ankylosing spondylitis blood appeared to carry a characteristic TCR beta motif of roughly eight highly homologous variants.

A remark on this clonotype: Its antigen is unidentified.

The CDR3 contains 16 residues. CDR1 is MGHRA, CDR2 YSYEKL, per germline. V was cut by 1 base and J by 2 bases, with 11 bases left in between. In TCRdb, the 5' RACE reads were re-called with MiXCR into one record per CDR3 protein. The sample shows 650,000 to 800,000 distinct CDR3 sequences, 19% of them seen only once. The chain carries TRBV4-1 and TRBJ1-4; no reliable D call. This TCR was sampled from a male donor with ankylosing spondylitis. Sample: blood, either unsorted or a sorted T cell fraction (not recorded which). DNA for the CDR3: TGCGCCAGCAGCCAAGCGCGACCCTACACTAATGAAAAACTGTTTTTT. It translates to CASSQARPYTNEKLFF.